A single sample is the source of the 18 T cell receptor beta chains below, sequenced in a study of blood T cell repertoires in COVID-19. Sequencing was performed with immunoSEQ multiplex PCR; in TCRdb, only in-frame clones are kept and a portion is missing. Of about half a million clones listed, 75% to 90% are singletons. Sequences were obtained from peripheral blood. Receptor source: a human donor in a cohort sampled during active COVID-19.

The chain combines TRBV2 with TRBJ2-3; D ambiguous. Per germline, CDR1 SNHLY and CDR2 FYNNEI. This CDR3 contains 14 residues. Trimming removed 8 bases from V and 0 bases from J, with 12 bases in between. CDR3 amino acids: CASLTGFSTDTQYF. As DNA, the CDR3 is TGTGCCAGCCTAACGGGTTTTAGCACAGATACGCAGTATTTT.

This clone was observed a few times. CDR3 amino acids: CASSSPGGRATTGELFF. The CDR3 DNA reads TGTGCCAGCAGCTCCCCGGGGGGGAGGGCTACGACCGGGGAGCTGTTTTTT. The chain recombines TRBV7-2 with TRBJ2-2; 8 positions match TRBD2. CDR3 length: 17 residues. CDR1 is SGHTA, CDR2 FQGNSA, per germline. The J segment lost 5 bases and the V segment lost 4 bases, leaving 12 bases of the junction unmatched.

This chain joins TRBV7-9 and TRBJ2-1; 7 nucleotides line up with TRBD2. V lost 7 bases, J lost 8 bases, and 5 bases stayed unmatched. Germline V CDR1 and CDR2: SEHNR, FQNEAQ (reference sequence). The CDR3 is made up of 12 amino acids. The CDR3 loop reads CASTVGGHEQFF. As DNA, the CDR3 is TGTGCCAGCACCGTGGGAGGGCATGAGCAGTTCTTC.

This chain joins TRBV28 and TRBJ1-2, with TRBD1 matching 9 bases. Germline values: CDR1 MDHEN, CDR2 SYDVKM. The V gene end was trimmed by 5 bases and the J gene end by 5 bases; junction bases not matched to a gene: 9. This CDR3 has 15 amino acids. CDR3 DNA: TGTGCCAGCAGTGCCCCGGGACAGGGAACTTATGGCTACACCTTC. This translates into CASSAPGQGTYGYTF.

The CDR3, as DNA: TGCGCCAGCAGCTCTTTACGCGGGACTAGCGGGGACAATGAGCAGTTCTTC. This codes for CASSSLRGTSGDNEQFF. The chain couples TRBV5-1 to TRBJ2-1; 13 nucleotides agree with TRBD2. V trimming: 3 bases; J trimming: 5 bases; junction bases outside the gene matches: 8. Germline assignment: CDR1 SGHRS and CDR2 YFSETQ. This CDR3 region has 17 residues.

The chain couples TRBV7-3 to TRBJ2-1; 12 bases are a match to TRBD2. This CDR3 is built from 14 residues. Per germline, CDR1 SGHTA and CDR2 FQGTGA. V trimming: 6 bases; J trimming: 10 bases; junction bases outside the gene matches: 7. CDR3 nucleotides: TGTGCCAGCAGGCAACTAGCGGGAGGAGGAGAGCAGTTCTTC. Its translation: CASRQLAGGGEQFF. Looking up the rest from reference TRBV7-3 and TRBJ2-1 gives the full variable domain: GAGVSQTPSNKVTEKGKYVELRCDPISGHTALYWYRQSLGQGPEFLIYFQGTGAADDSGLPNDRFFAVRPEGSVSTLKIQRTERGDSAVYLCASRQLAGGGEQFFGPGTRLTVL.

This chain connects TRBV19 to TRBJ2-3; D is possibly TRBD2 (6 bases). Per germline, CDR1 LNHDA and CDR2 SQIVND (reference sequence). The CDR3 length is 16 residues. V was shortened by 3 bases and J by 1 base, with 14 bases between the two germline ends. Here the CDR3 reads CASSMIREWGTDTQYF. The CDR3 coding sequence is TGTGCCAGTAGTATGATCCGGGAGTGGGGCACAGATACGCAGTATTTT.

The CDR3 protein is CAWSVRGQLSNQPQHF. CDR3 DNA sequence: TGTGCCTGGAGTGTACGAGGTCAGCTTAGCAATCAGCCCCAGCATTTT. The rearrangement links TRBV30 to TRBJ1-5, with no clear D. The CDR3 loop spans 16 amino acids. The V gene lost 0 bases and the J gene lost 0 bases, with 12 bases spanning the gap. The germline CDR1 and CDR2 sequences are GTSNPN and SVGIG (reference sequence).

In this sample, this clone turned up once. The chain has TRBV28 and TRBJ2-7; 7 bases fit TRBD2. Germline-derived CDR1 and CDR2 are MDHEN and SYDVKM. The CDR3 consists of 15 residues. Trimming took 8 bases from V and 0 from J; bases not matched to a gene: 10. The CDR3 sequence: CASVARSGNSYEQYF. The CDR3 coding sequence is TGTGCCAGCGTAGCAAGGAGCGGGAACTCCTACGAGCAGTACTTC.

The table lists this clone with many counts. The chain combines TRBV6-5 with TRBJ1-2, with D possibly TRBD1 on 6 matching bases. Germline V CDR1 and CDR2: MNHEY, SVGAGI. The CDR3 is made up of 15 amino acids. Trimming removed 0 bases from V and 4 bases from J, with 12 bases in between. The chain's CDR3 is CASSYSMGGAYGYTF. The CDR3 coding sequence is TGTGCCAGCAGTTACTCGATGGGGGGGGCCTATGGCTACACCTTC.

The V gene is TRBV6-2 or TRBV6-3, the J gene TRBJ1-5, with TRBD1 as a possible D gene (5 bases). Trimming removed 2 bases at V and 3 bases at J, with 11 bases between. Germline V gene data show CDR1 as MNHEY and CDR2 as SVGEGT. This CDR3 has 15 amino acids. The CDR3 here is CASSYVTALNQPQHF. For the CDR3, the DNA is TGTGCCAGCAGTTACGTGACAGCTCTCAATCAGCCCCAGCATTTT.

In its sample, this clone was seen once. V gene TRBV6-4 combines with J gene TRBJ2-1, with D possibly matching TRBD2 (5 bases). V lost 8 bases to trimming and J lost 4 bases, with 18 bases between them. Germline assignment: CDR1 MRHNA and CDR2 SNTAGT. The CDR3 runs to 15 residues. The CDR3: CASSSGAAKYNEQFF. DNA of the CDR3: TGTGCCAGCTCCTCCGGAGCGGCCAAGTACAATGAGCAGTTCTTC.

The chain employs TRBV4-2 and TRBJ1-4; no firm D call. In germline, CDR1 is LGHNA, CDR2 YNFKEQ. The CDR3 runs 13 residues. Trimming cost V 4 bases and J 5 bases, with 8 bases left between them. CDR3 nucleotides: TGTGCCAGCAGCCGTCGGGTCAATGAAAAACTGTTTTTT. Its protein product is CASSRRVNEKLFF.

The chain recombines TRBV7-2 with TRBJ2-5, with TRBD2 matching over 10 bases. Germline CDR1 and CDR2: SGHTA and FQGNSA. J was trimmed by 5 bases and V by 3 bases; bases with no gene match: 6. The CDR3 spans 15 residues. The CDR3 DNA follows: TGTGCCAGCAGCTTCCGAGCGGGAGGGGGGGAGACCCAGTACTTC. It codes for CASSFRAGGGETQYF.

The genes are TRBV2 and TRBJ1-6, with TRBD1 matching 11 bases. This CDR3 region has 14 residues. V lost 7 bases and J lost 10; bases outside the gene matches: 6. The germline gives CDR1 SNHLY, CDR2 FYNNEI. CDR3 loop: CASTLDRGQSPLHF. CDR3 bases: TGTGCCAGCACTCTGGACAGGGGGCAATCACCCCTCCACTTT.

This chain uses TRBV4-3 with TRBJ1-5; the D is unclear. V was clipped by 0 bases and J by 0 bases, with 9 bases between them. This CDR3 is built from 16 residues. CDR1 and CDR2 (germline): LGHNA, YSLEER. DNA of the CDR3: TGCGCCAGCAGCCAAGACTTCGCCTATAGCAATCAGCCCCAGCATTTT. Translated: CASSQDFAYSNQPQHF.

The CDR3 is CASSTGQGGSQETQYF. CDR3 bases: TGTGCCAGCAGCACCGGACAGGGCGGTAGTCAAGAGACCCAGTACTTC. V usage is TRBV5-8 and J usage is TRBJ2-5; 8 bases map to TRBD1. Per the germline V gene, CDR1 is SGHTS and CDR2 is YDEGEE. Unmatched junction bases numbered 10, after V lost 4 bases and J lost 2 bases. The CDR3 extends over 16 amino acids.

J is TRBJ1-2 and V is TRBV30; maybe TRBD1 (5 bases). Trimming shortened V by 3 bases and J by 8 bases, and 16 bases separated the two germline ends. CDR3 length equals 13 residues. Looked up from germline, CDR1 is GTSNPN and CDR2 is SVGIG (reference sequence). CDR3 region: CAWRPGGTRGYTF. In nucleotides, the CDR3 is TGTGCCTGGAGACCCGGCGGGACTAGGGGCTACACCTTC.